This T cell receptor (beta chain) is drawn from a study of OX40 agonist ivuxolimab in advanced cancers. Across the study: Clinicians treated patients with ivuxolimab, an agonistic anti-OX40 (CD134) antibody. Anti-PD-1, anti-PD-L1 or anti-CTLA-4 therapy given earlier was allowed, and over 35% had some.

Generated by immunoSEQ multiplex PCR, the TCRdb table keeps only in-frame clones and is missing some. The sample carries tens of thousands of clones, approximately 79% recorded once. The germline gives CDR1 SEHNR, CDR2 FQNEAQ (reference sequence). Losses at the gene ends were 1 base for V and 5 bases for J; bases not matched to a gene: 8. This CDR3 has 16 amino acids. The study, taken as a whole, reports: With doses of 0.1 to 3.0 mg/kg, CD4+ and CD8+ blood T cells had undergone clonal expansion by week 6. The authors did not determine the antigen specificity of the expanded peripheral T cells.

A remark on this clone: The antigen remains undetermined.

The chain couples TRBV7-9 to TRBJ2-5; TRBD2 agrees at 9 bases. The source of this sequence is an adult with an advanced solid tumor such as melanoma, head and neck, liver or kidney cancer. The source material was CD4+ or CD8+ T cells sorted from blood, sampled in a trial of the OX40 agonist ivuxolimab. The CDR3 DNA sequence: TGTGCCAGCAGCTTAGAGGTGCGGGGGGGCCCGGAGACCCAGTACTTC. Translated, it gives CASSLEVRGGPETQYF. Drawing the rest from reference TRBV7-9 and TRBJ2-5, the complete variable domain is DTGVSQNPRHKITKRGQNVTFRCDPISEHNRLYWYRQTLGQGPEFLTYFQNEAQLEKSRLLSDRFSAERPKGSFSTLEIQRTEQGDSAMYLCASSLEVRGGPETQYFGPGTRLLVL.